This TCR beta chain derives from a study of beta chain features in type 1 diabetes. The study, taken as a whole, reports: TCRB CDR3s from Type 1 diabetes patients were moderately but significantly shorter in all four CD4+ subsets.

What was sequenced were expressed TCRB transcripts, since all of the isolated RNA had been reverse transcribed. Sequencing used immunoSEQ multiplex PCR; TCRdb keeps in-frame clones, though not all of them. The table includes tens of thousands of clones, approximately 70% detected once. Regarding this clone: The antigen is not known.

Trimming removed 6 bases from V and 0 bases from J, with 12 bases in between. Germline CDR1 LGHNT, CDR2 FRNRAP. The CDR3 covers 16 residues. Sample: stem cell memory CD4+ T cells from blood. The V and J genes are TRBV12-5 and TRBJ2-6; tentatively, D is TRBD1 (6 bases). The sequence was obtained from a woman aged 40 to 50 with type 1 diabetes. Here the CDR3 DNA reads TGTGCTAGTGGCAATACAGGGAGCTCTGGGGCCAACGTCCTGACTTTC. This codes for CASGNTGSSGANVLTF.